Following are 5 T cell receptor beta chains from one sample sequenced in a study of T-cell reconstitution after alpha-beta-depleted transplantation in children. TCRbeta library preparation incorporated unique molecular identifiers. TCRdb redid the calling of the PCR reads with MiXCR, one entry per CDR3 protein. Of 200,000 to 250,000 distinct CDR3 sequences listed, under 9.5% are singletons. The specimen was PBMCs, mostly from graft donor cells, collected 180 days after TCRalphabeta/CD19-depleted stem cell transplant. These receptors originate from a male patient between 5 and 17 years old who had a stem cell transplant for acute lymphoblastic leukemia, so the T cells may come from the graft donor.

To note about this clonotype: Just one base apart from a much larger clone, this may be a read error. The chain carries TRBV20-1 and TRBJ2-7, with TRBD2 matching over 8 bases. Germline V gives CDR1 DFQATT, CDR2 SNEGSKA (reference sequence). CDR3 length: 13 residues. V was clipped by 6 bases and J by 1 base; unmatched bases: 5. Here the CDR3 DNA reads TGCAGTGCATGGACTAGCCGATCCTACGAGCAGTACTTC. Protein product: CSAWTSRSYEQYF.

This clonotype was picked up a small number of times. The chain employs TRBV20-1 and TRBJ2-7, with 7 bases identical to TRBD1. V lost 4 bases and J lost 0; bases outside the gene matches: 9. The V gene's germline CDR1 is DFQATT and CDR2 SNEGSKA (reference sequence). The CDR3 runs to 15 residues. CDR3: CSATEAQGLSYEQYF. Written as DNA, the CDR3 is TGCAGTGCTACGGAAGCACAGGGGCTCTCCTACGAGCAGTACTTC.

This clonotype was recorded many times. The chain recombines TRBV5-5 with TRBJ2-5; D remains unclear. Trimming took off 0 bases at V and 2 bases at J, with 5 bases between the two ends. Germline loops: CDR1 SGHKS, CDR2 YYEKEE (reference sequence). The CDR3 runs to 13 residues. CDR3 DNA: TGTGCCAGCAGCTTGGGCTTACAAGAGACCCAGTACTTC. This sequence encodes CASSLGLQETQYF.

The chain uses TRBV5-4 and TRBJ2-2; D may be TRBD2 (5 bases). V was trimmed by 2 bases and J by 0 bases, leaving 11 bases between them. The germline gives CDR1 SGHNT, CDR2 YYREEE (reference sequence). There are 16 residues in the CDR3. The CDR3 loop reads CASSFLAEANTGELFF. DNA of the CDR3: TGTGCCAGCAGCTTCCTAGCAGAGGCGAACACCGGGGAGCTGTTTTTT.

This clonotype appeared many times. The chain joins TRBV29-1 to TRBJ2-7, with 9 bases aligning to TRBD1. The germline CDR1 and CDR2 sequences are SQVTM and ANQGSEA. J was trimmed by 3 bases and V by 7 bases; bases with no gene match: 10. The CDR3 totals 14 residues. The CDR3 loop reads CSALGQGGGYEQYF. The CDR3 DNA reads TGCAGCGCCTTGGGACAGGGTGGCGGCTACGAGCAGTACTTC.